The 2 T cell receptor beta chains reported below all come from one sample, sequenced in a study of blood T cell repertoires in COVID-19. Sequencing used immunoSEQ multiplex PCR; TCRdb keeps in-frame clones, though not all of them. The table shows 230,000 or so clones, with roughly 84% occurring only once. The material sequenced was PBMCs or T cells enriched from blood (not recorded which). The source is a man in his fifties who had recovered from COVID-19.

This clone is a singleton in its sample. The chain combines TRBV15 with TRBJ2-7; TRBD2 matches at 7 bases. The CDR3 consists of 14 residues. V dropped 4 bases and J dropped 2; count of bases not matched to a gene: 5. In germline, CDR1 is LNHNV, CDR2 YYDKDF (reference sequence). The DNA for the CDR3 is TGTGCCACCAGCAAAGGGACTACCACCTACGAGCAGTACTTC. The encoded protein is CATSKGTTTYEQYF.

This clone was seen a few times. The chain recombines TRBV3-1 (or the pseudogene TRBV3-2) with TRBJ2-7; D is unresolved. Trimming stripped 1 base from V and 0 bases from J, with 10 bases between. The germline V gene has CDR1 LGHDT and CDR2 YNNKEL (reference sequence). CDR3 length: 15 residues. CDR3: CASSQGVMSSYEQYF. In DNA, the CDR3 is TGTGCCAGCAGCCAAGGTGTCATGAGCTCCTACGAGCAGTACTTC.